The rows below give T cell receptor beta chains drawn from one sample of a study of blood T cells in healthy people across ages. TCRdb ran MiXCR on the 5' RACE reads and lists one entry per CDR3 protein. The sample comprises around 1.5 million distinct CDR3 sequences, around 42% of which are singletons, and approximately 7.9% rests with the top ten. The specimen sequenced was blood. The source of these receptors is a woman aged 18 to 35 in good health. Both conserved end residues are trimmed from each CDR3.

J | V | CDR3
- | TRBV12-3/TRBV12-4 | ASSLVQAGGEQY
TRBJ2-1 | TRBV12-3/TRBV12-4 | ASQREGPTNEQF
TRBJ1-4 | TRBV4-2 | ASSQDVLGTNEKLF
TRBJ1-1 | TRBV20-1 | SASLTHRGEAF
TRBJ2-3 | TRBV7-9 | ASSPTTGGGTDTQY
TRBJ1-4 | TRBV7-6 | ASSLELGRNPGEKLF
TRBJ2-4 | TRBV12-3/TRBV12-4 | ASSSSGGLAKNIQY
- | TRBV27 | ASSSRTGGARETQY
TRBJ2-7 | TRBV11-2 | ASSGLALEQY
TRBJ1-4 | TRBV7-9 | ASSPKAGAEVEKLF
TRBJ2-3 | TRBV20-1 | SAFSGTSYTDTQY
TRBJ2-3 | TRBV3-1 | ASSQDLAGGDTRY
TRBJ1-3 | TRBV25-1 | ASSETGSGNTIY
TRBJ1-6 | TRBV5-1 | ASSLLTVQGSGSYNSPLH
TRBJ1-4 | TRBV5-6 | ASSLVLGSEKLF
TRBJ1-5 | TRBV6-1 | ASSEGQGAGNQPQH
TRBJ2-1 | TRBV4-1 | ASSQDLRSYNEQF
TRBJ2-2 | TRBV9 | ASSPRGSGGASITGELF
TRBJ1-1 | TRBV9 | ASSVGQDREARGAF
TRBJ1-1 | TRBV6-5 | VSSGTGTNTEAF
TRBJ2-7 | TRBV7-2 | ASSLWASTYEQY
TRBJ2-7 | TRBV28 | ASSREGGYEQY
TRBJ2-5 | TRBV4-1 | ASNQDPAGAVQQETQY
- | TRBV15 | ATSRAEQGYEQY
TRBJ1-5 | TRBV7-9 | ASSLSGVNQPQH
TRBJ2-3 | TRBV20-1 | SALTGGAADTQY
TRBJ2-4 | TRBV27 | ASSPDRVAKNIQY
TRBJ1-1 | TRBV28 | ASSHLSQGAYTEAF
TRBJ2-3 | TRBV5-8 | ASSLERGGDTDTQY
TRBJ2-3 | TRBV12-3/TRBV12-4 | ASTPGGTQY
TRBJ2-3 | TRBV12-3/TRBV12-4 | ASSPDYTQY
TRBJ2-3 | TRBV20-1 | SARARDTQY
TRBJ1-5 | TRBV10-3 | AISESGGDRANQPQH
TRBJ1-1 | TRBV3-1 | ASSQNGAINTEAF
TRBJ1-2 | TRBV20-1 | SASNPSAGVDYGYT
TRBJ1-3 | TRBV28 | ASSPGITSGNTIY
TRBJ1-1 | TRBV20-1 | SARDSRGTGTEAF